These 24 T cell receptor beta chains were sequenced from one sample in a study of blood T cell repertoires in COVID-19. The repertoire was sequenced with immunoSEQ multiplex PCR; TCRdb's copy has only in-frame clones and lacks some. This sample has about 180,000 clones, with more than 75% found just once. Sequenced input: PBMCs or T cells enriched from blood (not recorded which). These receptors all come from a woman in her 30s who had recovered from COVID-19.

CDR3 bases: TGTGCCAGCAGTTACCTAGCGGGACGAAATGAGCAGTTCTTC. It is translated as CASSYLAGRNEQFF. The chain has TRBV6-5 and TRBJ2-1; 9 bases are a match to TRBD2. Germline values: CDR1 MNHEY, CDR2 SVGAGI. The CDR3 loop spans 14 amino acids. Unmatched junction bases numbered 3, after V lost 2 bases and J lost 7 bases.

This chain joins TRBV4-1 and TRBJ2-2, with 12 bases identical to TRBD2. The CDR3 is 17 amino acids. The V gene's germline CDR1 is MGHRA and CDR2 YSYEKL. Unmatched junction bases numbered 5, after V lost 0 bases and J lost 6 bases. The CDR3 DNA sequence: TGCGCCAGCAGCCAAGATCGTGGGACTAGCGGGTCCGGGGAGCTGTTTTTT. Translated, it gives CASSQDRGTSGSGELFF.

The DNA for the CDR3 is TGTGCCACCGCCGGTAGTACTGGAAACACCATATATTTT. Its protein product is CATAGSTGNTIYF. The rearrangement links TRBV24-1 to TRBJ1-3; D remains unclear. V lost 9 bases and J 2 bases, leaving 10 bases between the germline ends. CDR1 is KGHDR and CDR2 is SFDVKD in the germline V gene. The CDR3 runs 13 residues.

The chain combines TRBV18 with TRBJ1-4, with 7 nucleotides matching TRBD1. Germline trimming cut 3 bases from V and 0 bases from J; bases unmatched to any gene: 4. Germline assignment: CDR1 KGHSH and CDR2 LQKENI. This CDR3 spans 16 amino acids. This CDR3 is CASSPGDSPTNEKLFF. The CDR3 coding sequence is TGTGCCAGCTCACCTGGGGACAGTCCAACTAATGAAAAACTGTTTTTT.

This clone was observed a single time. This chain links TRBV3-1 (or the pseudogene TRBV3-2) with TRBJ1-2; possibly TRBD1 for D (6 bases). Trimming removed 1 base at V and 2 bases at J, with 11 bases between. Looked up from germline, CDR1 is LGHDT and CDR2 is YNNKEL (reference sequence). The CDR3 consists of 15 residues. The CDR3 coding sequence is TGTGCCAGCAGCCAAGTGTCAGGGGCCAACTATGGCTACACCTTC. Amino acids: CASSQVSGANYGYTF.

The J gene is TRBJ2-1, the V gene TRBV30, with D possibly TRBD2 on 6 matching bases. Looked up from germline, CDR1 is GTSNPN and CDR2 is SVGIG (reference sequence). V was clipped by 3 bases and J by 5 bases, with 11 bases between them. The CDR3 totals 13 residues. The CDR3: CAWRGGANNEQFF. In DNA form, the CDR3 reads TGTGCCTGGAGGGGCGGGGCAAACAATGAGCAGTTCTTC.

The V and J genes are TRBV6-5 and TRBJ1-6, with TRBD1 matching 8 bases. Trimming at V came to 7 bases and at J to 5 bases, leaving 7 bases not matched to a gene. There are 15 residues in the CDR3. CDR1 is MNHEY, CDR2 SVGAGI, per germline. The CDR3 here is CASTRETGDNSPLHF. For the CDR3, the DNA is TGTGCCAGCACGCGCGAGACAGGGGATAATTCACCCCTCCACTTT.

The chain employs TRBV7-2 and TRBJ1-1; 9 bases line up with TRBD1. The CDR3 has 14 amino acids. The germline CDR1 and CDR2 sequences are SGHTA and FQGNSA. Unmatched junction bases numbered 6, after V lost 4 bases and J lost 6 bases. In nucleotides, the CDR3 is TGTGCCAGCAGCTACGGACAGGGGTCCCCTGAAGCTTTCTTT. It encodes CASSYGQGSPEAFF.

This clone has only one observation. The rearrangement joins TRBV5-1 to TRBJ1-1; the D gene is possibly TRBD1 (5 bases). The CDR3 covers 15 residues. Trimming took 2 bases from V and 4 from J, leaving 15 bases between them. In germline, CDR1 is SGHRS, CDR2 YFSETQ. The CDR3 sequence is CASSLRQGGITEAFF. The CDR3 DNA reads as TGCGCCAGCAGCTTAAGGCAGGGTGGGATCACTGAAGCTTTCTTT.

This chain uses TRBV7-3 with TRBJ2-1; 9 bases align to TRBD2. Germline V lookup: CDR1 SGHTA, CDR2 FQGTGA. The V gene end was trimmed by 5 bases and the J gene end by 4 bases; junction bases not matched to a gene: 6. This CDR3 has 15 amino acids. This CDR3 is CASSPLAGGYNEQFF. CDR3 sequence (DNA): TGTGCCAGCAGCCCCTTGGCGGGAGGGTACAATGAGCAGTTCTTC.

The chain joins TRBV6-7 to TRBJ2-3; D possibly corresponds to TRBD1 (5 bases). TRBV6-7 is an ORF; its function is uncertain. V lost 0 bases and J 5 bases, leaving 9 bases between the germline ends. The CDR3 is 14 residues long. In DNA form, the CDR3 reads TGTGCCAGCAGTTACTCGTGGGGCGAAGATACGCAGTATTTT. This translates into CASSYSWGEDTQYF.

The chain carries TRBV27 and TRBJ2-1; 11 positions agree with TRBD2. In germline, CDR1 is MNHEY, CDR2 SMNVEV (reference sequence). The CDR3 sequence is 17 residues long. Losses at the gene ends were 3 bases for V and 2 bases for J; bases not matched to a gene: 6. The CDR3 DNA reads TGTGCCAGCAGTTTTAGTAGCGGGAGGGCTACCTACAATGAGCAGTTCTTC. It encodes CASSFSSGRATYNEQFF.

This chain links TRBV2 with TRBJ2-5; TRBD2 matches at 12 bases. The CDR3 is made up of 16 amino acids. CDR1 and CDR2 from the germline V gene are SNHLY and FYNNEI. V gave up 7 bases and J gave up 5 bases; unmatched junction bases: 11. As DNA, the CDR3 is TGTGCCAGCAATGGGGGGCCTAGCGGGAGGGTGGAGACCCAGTACTTC. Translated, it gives CASNGGPSGRVETQYF. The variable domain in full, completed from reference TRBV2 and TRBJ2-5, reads EPEVTQTPSHQVTQMGQEVILRCVPISNHLYFYWYRQILGQKVEFLVSFYNNEISEKSEIFDDQFSVERPDGSNFTLKIRSTKLEDSAMYFCASNGGPSGRVETQYFGPGTRLLVL.

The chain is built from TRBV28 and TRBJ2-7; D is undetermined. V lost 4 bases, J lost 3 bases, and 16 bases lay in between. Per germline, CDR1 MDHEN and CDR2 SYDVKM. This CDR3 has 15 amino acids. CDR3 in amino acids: CASSSTERPRYEQYF. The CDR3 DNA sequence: TGTGCCAGCAGTTCCACGGAGAGGCCTCGCTACGAGCAGTACTTC.

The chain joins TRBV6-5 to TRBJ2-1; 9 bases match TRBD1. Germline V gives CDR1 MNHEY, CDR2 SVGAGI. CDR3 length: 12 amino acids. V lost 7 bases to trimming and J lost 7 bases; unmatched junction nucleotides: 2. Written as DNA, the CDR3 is TGTGCCAGCAACGACAGGGGGAATGAGCAGTTCTTC. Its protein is CASNDRGNEQFF.

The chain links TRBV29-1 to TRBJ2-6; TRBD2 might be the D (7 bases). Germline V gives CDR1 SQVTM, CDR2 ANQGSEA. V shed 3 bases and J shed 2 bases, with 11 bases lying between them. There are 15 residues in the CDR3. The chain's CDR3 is CSVDGGTPGANVLTF. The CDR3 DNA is TGCAGCGTTGACGGGGGGACACCTGGGGCCAACGTCCTGACTTTC.

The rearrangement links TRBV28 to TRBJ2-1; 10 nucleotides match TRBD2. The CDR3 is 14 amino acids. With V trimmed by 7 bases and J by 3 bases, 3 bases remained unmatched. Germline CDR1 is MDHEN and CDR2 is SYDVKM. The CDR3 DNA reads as TGTGCCAGCACACTAGCGGGAAGCTACAATGAGCAGTTCTTC. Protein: CASTLAGSYNEQFF.

CDR3 loop: CAISERDRSYEQYF. CDR3 DNA sequence: TGTGCCATCAGTGAGAGGGACAGATCCTACGAGCAGTACTTC. The chain employs TRBV10-3 and TRBJ2-7, with TRBD1 identical over 7 bases. CDR1 and CDR2 (germline): ENHRY, SYGVKD. The CDR3 spans 14 residues. Trimming removed 2 bases from V and 1 base from J; junction bases left unmatched: 2.

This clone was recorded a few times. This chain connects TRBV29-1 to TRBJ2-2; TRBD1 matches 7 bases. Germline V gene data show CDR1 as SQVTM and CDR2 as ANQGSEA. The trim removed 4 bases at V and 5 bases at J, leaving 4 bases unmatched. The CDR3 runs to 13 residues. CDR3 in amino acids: CSVAGQPTGELFF. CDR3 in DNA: TGCAGCGTTGCGGGACAGCCAACCGGGGAGCTGTTTTTT.

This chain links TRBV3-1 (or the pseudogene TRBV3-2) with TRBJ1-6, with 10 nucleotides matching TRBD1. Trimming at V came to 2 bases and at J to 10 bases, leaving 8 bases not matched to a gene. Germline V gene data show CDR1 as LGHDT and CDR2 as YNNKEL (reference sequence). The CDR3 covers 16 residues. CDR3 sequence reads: CASSQSVRTGGSPLHF. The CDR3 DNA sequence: TGTGCCAGCAGCCAATCGGTCCGGACAGGGGGATCACCCCTCCACTTT.

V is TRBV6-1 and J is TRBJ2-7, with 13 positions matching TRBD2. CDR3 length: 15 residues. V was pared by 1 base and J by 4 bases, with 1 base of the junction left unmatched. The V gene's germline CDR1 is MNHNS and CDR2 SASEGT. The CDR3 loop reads CASSEGTSGSYEQYF. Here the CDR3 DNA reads TGTGCCAGCAGTGAAGGGACTAGCGGGAGTTACGAGCAGTACTTC.

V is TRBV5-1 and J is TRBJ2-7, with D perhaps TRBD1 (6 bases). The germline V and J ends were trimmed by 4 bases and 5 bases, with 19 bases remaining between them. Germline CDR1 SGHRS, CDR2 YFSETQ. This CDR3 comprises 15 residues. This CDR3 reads CASSEIRGASNEQYF. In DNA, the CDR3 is TGCGCCAGCAGCGAAATCAGGGGTGCATCGAACGAGCAGTACTTC.

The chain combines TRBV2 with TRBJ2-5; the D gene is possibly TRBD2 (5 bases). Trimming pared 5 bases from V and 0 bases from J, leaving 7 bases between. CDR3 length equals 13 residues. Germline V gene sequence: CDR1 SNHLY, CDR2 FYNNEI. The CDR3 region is CASSKRYQETQYF. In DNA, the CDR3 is TGTGCCAGCAGTAAGCGGTACCAAGAGACCCAGTACTTC. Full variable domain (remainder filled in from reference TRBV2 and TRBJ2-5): EPEVTQTPSHQVTQMGQEVILRCVPISNHLYFYWYRQILGQKVEFLVSFYNNEISEKSEIFDDQFSVERPDGSNFTLKIRSTKLEDSAMYFCASSKRYQETQYFGPGTRLLVL.

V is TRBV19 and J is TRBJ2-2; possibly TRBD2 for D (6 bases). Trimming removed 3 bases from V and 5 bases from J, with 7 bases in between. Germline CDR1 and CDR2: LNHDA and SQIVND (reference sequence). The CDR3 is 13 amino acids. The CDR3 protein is CASSIGSTGELFF. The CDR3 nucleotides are TGTGCCAGTAGTATCGGGAGTACCGGGGAGCTGTTTTTT.